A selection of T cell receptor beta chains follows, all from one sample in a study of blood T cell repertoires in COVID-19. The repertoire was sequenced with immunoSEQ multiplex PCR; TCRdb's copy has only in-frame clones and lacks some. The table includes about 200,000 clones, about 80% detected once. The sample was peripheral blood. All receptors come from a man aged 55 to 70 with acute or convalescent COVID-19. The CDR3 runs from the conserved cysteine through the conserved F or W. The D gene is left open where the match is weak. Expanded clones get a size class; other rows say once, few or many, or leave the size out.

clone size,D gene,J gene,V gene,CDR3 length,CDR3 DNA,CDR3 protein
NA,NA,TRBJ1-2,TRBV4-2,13,TGTGCCAGCAGCCAATTGAGGGAGGAAGGCTACACCTTC,CASSQLREEGYTF
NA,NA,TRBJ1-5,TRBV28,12,TGTGCCAGCAAAAGGGGGAATCAGCCCCAGCATTTT,CASKRGNQPQHF
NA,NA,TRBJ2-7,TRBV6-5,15,TGTGCCAGTATCCGGGATCGATTTGACTCCTACGAGCAGTACTTC,CASIRDRFDSYEQYF
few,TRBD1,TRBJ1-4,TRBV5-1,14,TGCGCCAGCAGTGGGGGACAGGACTCAGAAAAACTGTTTTTT,CASSGGQDSEKLFF
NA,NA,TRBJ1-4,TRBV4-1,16,TGCGCCAGCAGCCAAGTTTTACAGCTCATTAATGAAAAACTGTTTTTT,CASSQVLQLINEKLFF
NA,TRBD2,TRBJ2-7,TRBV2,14,TGTGCCAGCAGGGGACTAGCGGGGGTCTACGAGCAGTACTTC,CASRGLAGVYEQYF
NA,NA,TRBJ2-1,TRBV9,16,TGTGCCAGCAGCGCGGAGTCGGGACTGAGCTACAATGAGCAGTTCTTC,CASSAESGLSYNEQFF
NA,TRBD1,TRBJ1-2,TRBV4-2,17,TGTGCCAGCAGCCAAGAGGGACAGGGACCGACTAACTATGGCTACACCTTC,CASSQEGQGPTNYGYTF
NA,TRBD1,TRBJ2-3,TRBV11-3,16,TGTGCCAGCAGCTTAGGGAGGGGACAGGGCACAGATACGCAGTATTTT,CASSLGRGQGTDTQYF
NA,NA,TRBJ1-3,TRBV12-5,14,TGTGCTAGTGGTGTAGGGGGCTCTGGAAACACCATATATTTT,CASGVGGSGNTIYF
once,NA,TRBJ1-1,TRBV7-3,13,TGTGCCAGCAGCTTAACTAGGAACACTGAAGCTTTCTTT,CASSLTRNTEAFF
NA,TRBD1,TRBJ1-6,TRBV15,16,TGTGCCACCAGTGAGAGGGACAGGGGGCAGGAATCACCCCTCCACTTT,CATSERDRGQESPLHF
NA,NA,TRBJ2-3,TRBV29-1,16,TGCAGCGTTGAAGATTCGGGCAGGAGGTGGTACGATACGCAGTATTTT,CSVEDSGRRWYDTQYF
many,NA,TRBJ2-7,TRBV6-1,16,TGTGCCAGCAGTGAAGAAGTAACAGGTCGCGGGGACGAGCAGTACTTC,CASSEEVTGRGDEQYF
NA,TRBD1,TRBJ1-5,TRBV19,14,TGTGCCAGTAGGACAGGGATTCTCGCTCAGCCCCAGCATTTT,CASRTGILAQPQHF
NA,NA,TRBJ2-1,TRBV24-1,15,TGTGCCACCAGTGTGGGAGCGGTCTCCTACAATGAGCAGTTCTTC,CATSVGAVSYNEQFF
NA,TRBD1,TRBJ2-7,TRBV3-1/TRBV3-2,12,TGTGCCAGCAGCCTGACAGGGGGCGAGCAATACTTC,CASSLTGGEQYF
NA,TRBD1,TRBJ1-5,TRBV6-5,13,TGTGCCAGCAGGGGACAGGCTTCTCTGCCCCAGCATTTT,CASRGQASLPQHF
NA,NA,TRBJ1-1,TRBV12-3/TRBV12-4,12,TGTGCCAGCAGCCAGGGATTGAATGAAGCTTTCTTT,CASSQGLNEAFF
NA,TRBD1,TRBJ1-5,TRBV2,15,TGTGCCAGCAATGGGCAGGGGGGTTTAAATCAGCCCCAGCATTTT,CASNGQGGLNQPQHF
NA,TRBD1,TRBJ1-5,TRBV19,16,TGTGCCAGTAGCTCACAGGGGGACCATAGCAATCAGCCCCAGCATTTT,CASSSQGDHSNQPQHF
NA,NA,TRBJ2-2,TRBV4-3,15,TGCGCCAGCAGCCAAGGGCTAGGGGTCACCGGGGAGCTGTTTTTT,CASSQGLGVTGELFF
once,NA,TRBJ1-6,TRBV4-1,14,TGCGCCAGCAGCTCTCACCGGAGGGAATCACCCCTCCACTTT,CASSSHRRESPLHF
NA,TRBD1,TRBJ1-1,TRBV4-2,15,TGTGCCAGCAGCCAAGATCAGGGGGCGCAGACTGAAGCTTTCTTT,CASSQDQGAQTEAFF
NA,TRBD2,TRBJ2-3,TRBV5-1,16,TGCGCCAGCAGAACGGGGACTACCACACCCACAGATACGCAGTATTTT,CASRTGTTTPTDTQYF
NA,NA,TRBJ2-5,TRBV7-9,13,TGTGCCAGCAGCCCAGGGACAAGAGAGACCCAGTACTTC,CASSPGTRETQYF
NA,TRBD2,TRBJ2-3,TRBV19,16,TGTGCCAGTAGTTTACTAGCGGGCTCTAGCACAGATACGCAGTATTTT,CASSLLAGSSTDTQYF
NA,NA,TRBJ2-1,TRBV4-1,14,TGCGCCAGCAGCCGGACAGAAACTTACAATGAGCAGTTCTTC,CASSRTETYNEQFF
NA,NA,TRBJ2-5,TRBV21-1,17,TGTGCCAGCAGCAAAGAAGGGAGCAGCCTACCCCTAGGGACCCAGTACTTC,CASSKEGSSLPLGTQYF
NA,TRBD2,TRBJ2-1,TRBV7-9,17,TGTGCCAGCAGCCCAAAGAGAAGACTAGCATCCTACAATGAGCAGTTCTTC,CASSPKRRLASYNEQFF
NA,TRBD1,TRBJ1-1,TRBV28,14,TGTGCCAGCAGTCTGAGACAGGGGAGCACTGAAGCTTTCTTT,CASSLRQGSTEAFF
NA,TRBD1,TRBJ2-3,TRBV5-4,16,TGTGCCAGCAGCCCGGGGGGACAGGGGAACACAGATACGCAGTATTTT,CASSPGGQGNTDTQYF
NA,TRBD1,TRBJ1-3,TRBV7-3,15,TGTGCCAGCAGCTTGGACAGGGACGGCGGAAACACCATATATTTT,CASSLDRDGGNTIYF
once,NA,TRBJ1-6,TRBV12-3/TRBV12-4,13,TGTGCCAGCAGTTTATATGCGGATTCACCCCTCCACTTT,CASSLYADSPLHF
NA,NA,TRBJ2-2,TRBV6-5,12,TGTGCCAGTCGGGGGGCCGCCGGGGAGCTGTTTTTT,CASRGAAGELFF
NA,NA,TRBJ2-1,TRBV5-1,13,TGCGCCAGCAGCTTGGATGGCGGGACCCAGCAGTTCTTC,CASSLDGGTQQFF
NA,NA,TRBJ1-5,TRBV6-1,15,TGTGCCAGCAGTGAGTTTCAGGTACACAATCAGCCCCAGCATTTT,CASSEFQVHNQPQHF
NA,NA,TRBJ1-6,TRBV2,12,TGTGCCAGCAACAGGGCTAATTCACCCCTCCACTTT,CASNRANSPLHF
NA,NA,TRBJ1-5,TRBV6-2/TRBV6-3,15,TGTGCCAGCAGTCCCAGGGGCCATAGCAATCAGCCCCAGCATTTT,CASSPRGHSNQPQHF
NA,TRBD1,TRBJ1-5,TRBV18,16,TGTGCCAGCTCACCACAAACAGGGGGGAGGAATCAGCCCCAGCATTTT,CASSPQTGGRNQPQHF
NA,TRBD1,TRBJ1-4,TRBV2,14,TGTGCCAGCAGTCGGACAGGGTTGAGCGAAAAACTGTTTTTT,CASSRTGLSEKLFF
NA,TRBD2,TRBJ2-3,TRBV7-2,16,TGTGCCAGCAGCGCCCGGACTAGCGGGGGGGCGGATACGCAGTATTTT,CASSARTSGGADTQYF
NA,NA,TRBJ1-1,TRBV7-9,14,TGTGCCAGCACCCCCGGGGGGCAGGGAACTGAAGCTTTCTTT,CASTPGGQGTEAFF
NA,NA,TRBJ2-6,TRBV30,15,TGTGCCTGGAGTGTACAGGGAACTGGGGCCAACGTCCTGACTTTC,CAWSVQGTGANVLTF
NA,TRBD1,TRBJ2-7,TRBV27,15,TGTGCCAGCAGTTTATCGCGGGACAGGCCTTGGGAGCAGTACTTC,CASSLSRDRPWEQYF
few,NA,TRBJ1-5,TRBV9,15,TGTGCCAGCAGCGTAGACGGGGGTAAGGGTCAGCCCCAGCATTTT,CASSVDGGKGQPQHF
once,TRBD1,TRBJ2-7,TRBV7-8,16,TGTGCCAGCAGCTCCCCCCCTGGACAGGGCCACTACGAGCAGTACTTC,CASSSPPGQGHYEQYF
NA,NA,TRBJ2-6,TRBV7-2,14,TGTGCCAGCAGGCAGAGGGTTGTGGCCAACGTCCTGACTTTC,CASRQRVVANVLTF
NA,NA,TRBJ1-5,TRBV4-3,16,TGCGCCAGCAGCCAAGAATTTGGTTCAGGGAATCAGCCCCAGCATTTT,CASSQEFGSGNQPQHF
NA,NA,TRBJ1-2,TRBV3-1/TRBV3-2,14,TGTGCCAGCAGCCAAGCGGGGTCTAACTATGGCTACACCTTC,CASSQAGSNYGYTF
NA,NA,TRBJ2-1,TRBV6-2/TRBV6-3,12,TGTGCCAGCAGACCTCCTAGCAGCGAGCAGTTCTTC,CASRPPSSEQFF
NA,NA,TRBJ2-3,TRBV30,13,TGTGCCTGGAGTGTGGTAGTAACAGATACGCAGTATTTT,CAWSVVVTDTQYF
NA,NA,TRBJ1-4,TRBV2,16,TGTGCCAGCATAATGGGGCGGACCCTCGCTAATGAAAAACTGTTTTTT,CASIMGRTLANEKLFF